These 21 T cell receptor beta chains were sequenced from one sample in a study of T cell responses to AZD1222 COVID-19 vaccine. Profiling relied on immunoSEQ multiplex PCR, and the TCRdb table lists in-frame clones only, not all of them. The table shows some 61,000 clones, with about 90% occurring only once. The sequencing here drew on peripheral blood, taken on day 0 of AZD1222 vaccination. These receptors were obtained from an adult in good health.

This rearrangement joins TRBV5-1 to TRBJ1-6, with D tentatively TRBD1 (6 bases). The germline V gene encodes CDR1 SGHRS and CDR2 YFSETQ. V lost 5 bases and J 3 bases, leaving 15 bases between the germline ends. The CDR3 is made up of 16 amino acids. The CDR3 sequence is CASSPDSLYYNSPLHF. For the CDR3, the DNA is TGCGCCAGCAGTCCGGACAGCTTATACTATAATTCACCCCTCCACTTT.

The chain combines TRBV19 with TRBJ1-4; the D gene is possibly TRBD1 (5 bases). The CDR3 has 15 amino acids. Germline V lookup: CDR1 LNHDA, CDR2 SQIVND (reference sequence). V lost 4 bases to trimming and J lost 8 bases, with 17 bases between them. The chain's CDR3 is CASSTPGIIGEKLFF. For the CDR3, the DNA is TGTGCCAGTAGTACGCCAGGGATAATTGGCGAAAAACTGTTTTTT.

In this sample, this clone turned up once. V usage is TRBV24-1 and J usage is TRBJ2-1; 7 bases match TRBD2. The V segment lost 2 bases and the J segment 5 bases; nucleotides outside the gene matches: 8. CDR1 is KGHDR and CDR2 is SFDVKD in the germline V gene. There are 16 residues in the CDR3. CDR3 amino acids: CATSDYSGTTDNEQFF. In DNA, the CDR3 is TGTGCCACCAGTGATTACTCGGGGACTACCGACAATGAGCAGTTCTTC.

This sequence joins TRBV2 and TRBJ2-3; D gene unclear. CDR1 and CDR2 (germline): SNHLY, FYNNEI. The CDR3 consists of 11 residues. Trimming shortened V by 7 bases and J by 1 base, and 3 bases separated the two germline ends. The CDR3 DNA is TGTGCCAGCACTGGCACAGATACGCAGTATTTT. The encoded protein is CASTGTDTQYF. Full variable domain (rest looked up from reference TRBV2 and TRBJ2-3): EPEVTQTPSHQVTQMGQEVILRCVPISNHLYFYWYRQILGQKVEFLVSFYNNEISEKSEIFDDQFSVERPDGSNFTLKIRSTKLEDSAMYFCASTGTDTQYFGPGTRLTVL.

This clone appeared a single time. The chain has TRBV27 and TRBJ2-7, with 9 bases fitting TRBD1. The CDR3 sequence is 14 residues long. CDR1 is MNHEY and CDR2 is SMNVEV in the germline V gene (reference sequence). V was pared by 5 bases and J by 3 bases, with 5 bases of the junction left unmatched. The CDR3 spells CASSPRDRVYEQYF. CDR3 DNA sequence: TGTGCCAGCAGTCCCCGGGACAGGGTCTACGAGCAGTACTTC.

This clone was counted ten times or more. The rearrangement uses TRBV4-2 and TRBJ2-3, with 9 positions matching TRBD2. The V gene's germline CDR1 is LGHNA and CDR2 YNFKEQ. CDR3 size: 16 residues. After removal of 0 bases from V and 5 bases from J, the junction contained 6 bases not matched to a gene. The CDR3 region has the DNA TGTGCCAGCAGCCAAGAATTGCGGGAGGGCGGAGATACGCAGTATTTT. Its translation is CASSQELREGGDTQYF.

The chain is built from TRBV5-1 and TRBJ2-7, with 10 bases identical to TRBD1. Trimming at V came to 7 bases and at J to 3 bases, leaving 4 bases not matched to a gene. The CDR3 is made up of 13 amino acids. Germline values: CDR1 SGHRS, CDR2 YFSETQ. CDR3 amino acids: CASSGQGIYEQYF. Written as DNA, the CDR3 is TGCGCCAGCTCGGGACAGGGGATCTACGAGCAGTACTTC.

The table lists this clone with a count of one. The chain couples TRBV5-5 to TRBJ1-1; D perhaps matches TRBD1 (5 bases). Deletions cut 3 bases from V and 0 bases from J, with 12 bases between. The CDR3 length is 15 residues. Germline-derived CDR1 and CDR2 are SGHKS and YYEKEE (reference sequence). As DNA, the CDR3 is TGTGCCAGCAGCTACGACGGGACGGTGAACACTGAAGCTTTCTTT. Its protein is CASSYDGTVNTEAFF.

This clone was seen only once. The rearrangement uses TRBV28 and TRBJ2-1; 11 positions agree with TRBD1. Germline loops: CDR1 MDHEN, CDR2 SYDVKM. J was trimmed by 15 bases and V by 3 bases; bases with no gene match: 4. CDR3 size: 12 residues. Here the CDR3 reads CASSFRDRGGFF. CDR3 nucleotides: TGTGCCAGCAGTTTCAGGGACAGGGGGGGGTTCTTC.

V gene TRBV11-3 combines with J gene TRBJ1-5, with a possible D match to TRBD1 (5 bases). V lost 5 bases and J lost 1, with 24 bases in between. The CDR3 is made up of 19 amino acids. Germline CDR1 SGHNT, CDR2 YENEEA. CDR3 region: CASSPQSNRPLLSNQPQHF. CDR3 sequence (DNA): TGTGCCAGCAGCCCCCAGAGTAACAGGCCCCTGCTAAGCAATCAGCCCCAGCATTTT.

The rearrangement uses TRBV4-3 and TRBJ2-1, with 9 bases aligning to TRBD1. Per the germline V gene, CDR1 is LGHNA and CDR2 is YSLEER. The CDR3 is 15 amino acids. V gave up 2 bases and J gave up 8 bases; unmatched junction bases: 7. The CDR3 nucleotides read TGCGCCAGCAGCCAATTGGGACAGGGTATCGATGAGCAGTTCTTC. Translation gives CASSQLGQGIDEQFF.

In its sample, this clone was seen a few times. The V call is TRBV6-5, the J call TRBJ1-2; TRBD1 agrees at 7 bases. The CDR3 is made up of 16 amino acids. Germline loops: CDR1 MNHEY, CDR2 SVGAGI. J gave up 0 bases and V 2 bases, and 6 bases lay outside the gene matches. CDR3 bases: TGTGCCAGCAGTTACCCTGGGACAGCAACTAACTATGGCTACACCTTC. Its translation is CASSYPGTATNYGYTF.

The chain is built from TRBV10-3 and TRBJ1-2; tentatively, D is TRBD1 (5 bases). This CDR3 has 14 amino acids. Germline V gives CDR1 ENHRY, CDR2 SYGVKD. Between the trimmed V and J ends, which lost 0 bases and 6 bases, there was a span of 11 bases. Here the CDR3 reads CAISESGQVDGYTF. In DNA form, the CDR3 reads TGTGCCATCAGTGAGTCGGGGCAGGTAGATGGCTACACCTTC.

The chain has TRBV3-1 (or the pseudogene TRBV3-2) and TRBJ2-3, with 12 bases identical to TRBD2. This CDR3 has 17 residues. Germline-derived CDR1 and CDR2 are LGHDT and YNNKEL (reference sequence). After removal of 0 bases from V and 6 bases from J, the junction contained 7 bases not matched to a gene. Here the CDR3 DNA reads TGTGCCAGCAGCCAAGATAGACTAGCGGGAGAAAGGGATACGCAGTATTTT. Translated, it gives CASSQDRLAGERDTQYF.

This clone was observed a single time. This sequence joins TRBV11-2 and TRBJ2-7; 7 bases align to TRBD2. The CDR3 spans 16 residues. Germline CDR1 and CDR2: SGHAT and FQNNGV. V gave up 0 bases and J gave up 0 bases; unmatched junction bases: 5. The CDR3 loop is CASSLDPSGASYEQYF. The CDR3 nucleotides are TGTGCCAGCAGCTTAGATCCCAGCGGGGCCTCCTACGAGCAGTACTTC.

The chain has TRBV2 and TRBJ2-7; TRBD2 is a possible D gene (6 bases). The V and J ends lost 0 bases and 7 bases respectively, with 16 bases between them. Per the germline V gene, CDR1 is SNHLY and CDR2 is FYNNEI. The CDR3 has 15 residues. CDR3 region: CASSEARFGGREQYF. The CDR3, as DNA: TGTGCCAGCAGTGAAGCGCGATTCGGGGGTAGGGAGCAGTACTTC.

The chain has TRBV9 and TRBJ1-5; D not resolved. This CDR3 spans 15 amino acids. Looked up from germline, CDR1 is SGDLS and CDR2 is YYNGEE. Trimming removed 4 bases at V and 0 bases at J, with 11 bases between. The CDR3 nucleotides read TGTGCCAGCAGCTCTGACGGGTATAGCAATCAGCCCCAGCATTTT. The encoded protein is CASSSDGYSNQPQHF. Full variable domain (outside the CDR3, taken from reference TRBV9 and TRBJ1-5): DSGVTQTPKHLITATGQRVTLRCSPRSGDLSVYWYQQSLDQGLQFLIQYYNGEERAKGNILERFSAQQFPDLHSELNLSSLELGDSALYFCASSSDGYSNQPQHFGDGTRLSIL.

This clone came up once. This chain uses TRBV7-2 with TRBJ2-2, with D possibly being TRBD1 (5 bases). Trimming took 1 base from V and 0 from J, leaving 9 bases between them. CDR3 length: 16 amino acids. Germline V gene lookup returns CDR1 SGHTA and CDR2 FQGNSA. The CDR3 DNA follows: TGTGCCAGCAGCTTAGGGGGCCTTTCGAACACCGGGGAGCTGTTTTTT. As protein: CASSLGGLSNTGELFF. The full variable domain, in which reference TRBV7-2 and TRBJ2-2 provide the parts outside the CDR3, is GAGVSQSPSNKVTEKGKDVELRCDPISGHTALYWYRQSLGQGLEFLIYFQGNSAPDKSGLPSDRFSAERTGGSVSTLTIQRTQQEDSAVYLCASSLGGLSNTGELFFGEGSRLTVL.

The chain combines TRBV28 with TRBJ1-2, with D uncertain. The V gene lost 2 bases and the J gene lost 0 bases, with 4 bases spanning the gap. The CDR3 contains 13 residues. CDR1 is MDHEN, CDR2 SYDVKM, per germline. CDR3 protein: CASSLTSNYGYTF. The CDR3 DNA reads as TGTGCCAGCAGTTTAACTTCTAACTATGGCTACACCTTC.

This chain joins TRBV19 and TRBJ2-3, with 9 bases lining up with TRBD2. V lost 1 base to trimming and J lost 5 bases; unmatched junction nucleotides: 4. The CDR3 sequence is 15 residues long. Germline-derived CDR1 and CDR2 are LNHDA and SQIVND (reference sequence). CDR3 nucleotides: TGTGCCAGTAGTATAGGCGGGGGGGCGAGAGATACGCAGTATTTT. It yields the protein CASSIGGGARDTQYF.

This sequence joins TRBV19 and TRBJ2-3; D tentatively reads TRBD1 or TRBD2 (6 bases each). V was clipped by 3 bases and J by 6 bases, with 22 bases between them. From germline, CDR1 is LNHDA and CDR2 SQIVND (reference sequence). CDR3 size: 17 residues. CDR3 DNA sequence: TGTGCCAGTAGTATTACCGGGGGCGCCCCCCCACGGGATACGCAGTATTTT. The encoded protein is CASSITGGAPPRDTQYF.